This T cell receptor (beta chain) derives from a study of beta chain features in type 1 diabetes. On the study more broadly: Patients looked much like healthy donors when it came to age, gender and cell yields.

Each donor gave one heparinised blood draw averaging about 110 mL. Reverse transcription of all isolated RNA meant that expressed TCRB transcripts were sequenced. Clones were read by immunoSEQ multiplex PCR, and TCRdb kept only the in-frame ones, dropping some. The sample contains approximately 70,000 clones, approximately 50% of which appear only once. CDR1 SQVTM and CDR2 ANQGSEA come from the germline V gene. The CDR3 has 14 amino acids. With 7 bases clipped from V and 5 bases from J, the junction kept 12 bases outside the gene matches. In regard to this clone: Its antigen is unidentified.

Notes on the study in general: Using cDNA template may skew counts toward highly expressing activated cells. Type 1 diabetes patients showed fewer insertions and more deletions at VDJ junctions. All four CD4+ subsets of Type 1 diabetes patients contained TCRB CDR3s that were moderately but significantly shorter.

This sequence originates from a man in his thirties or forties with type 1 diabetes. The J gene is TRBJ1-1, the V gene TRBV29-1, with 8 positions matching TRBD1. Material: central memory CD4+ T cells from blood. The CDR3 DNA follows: TGCAGCGGGATCAGGGGGCTATTCGGGACTGAAGCTTTCTTT. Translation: CSGIRGLFGTEAFF.